This T cell receptor beta chain was documented in a study of blood T cell repertoires in COVID-19. This clone was seen once. This CDR3 comprises 15 residues. Per the germline V gene, CDR1 is SGHKS and CDR2 is YYEKEE (reference sequence). Unmatched junction bases numbered 5, after V lost 0 bases and J lost 9 bases. The method was immunoSEQ multiplex PCR; TCRdb's version includes in-frame clones alone and lacks a portion of them. In the table there are about 150,000 clones, 76% of which are singletons. The receptor was derived from a woman older than 75 with acute or convalescent COVID-19. V and J are TRBV5-5 and TRBJ1-5, with TRBD1 identical over 11 bases. The sequenced sample consisted of peripheral blood. The CDR3 spells CASSLEGDRGTPQHF. For the CDR3, the DNA is TGTGCCAGCAGCTTGGAGGGGGACAGGGGGACGCCCCAGCATTTT.